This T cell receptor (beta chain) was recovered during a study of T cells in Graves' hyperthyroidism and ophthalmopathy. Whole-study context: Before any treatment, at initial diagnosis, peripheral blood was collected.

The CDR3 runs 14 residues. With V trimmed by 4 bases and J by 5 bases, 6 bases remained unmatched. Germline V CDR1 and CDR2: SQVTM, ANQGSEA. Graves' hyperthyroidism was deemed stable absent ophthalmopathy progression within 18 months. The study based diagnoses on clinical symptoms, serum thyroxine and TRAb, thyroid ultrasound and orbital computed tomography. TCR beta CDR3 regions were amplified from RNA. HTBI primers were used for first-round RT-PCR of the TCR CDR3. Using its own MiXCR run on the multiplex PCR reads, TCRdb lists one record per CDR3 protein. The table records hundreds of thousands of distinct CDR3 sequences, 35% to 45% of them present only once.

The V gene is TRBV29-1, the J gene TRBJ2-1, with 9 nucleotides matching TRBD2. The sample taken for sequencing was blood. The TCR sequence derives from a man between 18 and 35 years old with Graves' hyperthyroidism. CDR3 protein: CSVVNRLADNEQFF. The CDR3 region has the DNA TGCAGCGTTGTGAACCGACTAGCGGACAATGAGCAGTTCTTC.